These 22 T cell receptor beta chains were sequenced from one sample in a study of STAT5B mutations in CD4+ large granular lymphocyte leukemia. The protocol was immunoSEQ multiplex PCR, while the TCRdb copy is restricted to in-frame clones and leaves out a portion. The sample holds approximately 31,000 clones, 72% seen once. The sample comprised CD4+ T cells from blood buffy coats. Receptors originate from a human donor in good health.

This clone was recorded once. The rearrangement uses TRBV7-6 and TRBJ2-5; the D is unclear. Germline V gives CDR1 SGHVS, CDR2 FNYEAQ. This CDR3 is built from 12 residues. Deletions cut 5 bases from V and 7 bases from J, with 11 bases between. The DNA for the CDR3 is TGTGCCAGCAGCCCCGACTCTGGGACCCAGTACTTC. Translated, it gives CASSPDSGTQYF.

V is TRBV5-4 and J is TRBJ2-3; 10 bases are shared with TRBD2. In germline, CDR1 is SGHNT, CDR2 YYREEE (reference sequence). The CDR3 covers 15 residues. The V gene end was trimmed by 3 bases and the J gene end by 4 bases; junction bases not matched to a gene: 5. Here the CDR3 reads CASSSAGGPPDTQYF. DNA of the CDR3: TGTGCCAGCAGCTCAGCGGGGGGGCCTCCAGATACGCAGTATTTT.

The chain is built from TRBV15 and TRBJ1-1, with TRBD1 matching over 7 bases. The junction had 7 bases not matched to a gene; V was cut back by 0 bases and J by 0 bases. Germline assignment: CDR1 LNHNV and CDR2 YYDKDF (reference sequence). The CDR3 extends over 17 amino acids. The CDR3 bases are TGTGCCACCAGCAGAGATTGGAGCAGGGGGATGAACACTGAAGCTTTCTTT. Encoded protein: CATSRDWSRGMNTEAFF.

This clone was seen a handful of times. This chain uses TRBV6-6 with TRBJ1-1; the D gene is possibly TRBD1 (5 bases). V was shortened by 6 bases and J by 1 base, with 9 bases between the two germline ends. The CDR3 runs to 13 residues. Germline-derived CDR1 and CDR2 are MNHNY and SVGAGI (reference sequence). The CDR3 bases are TGTGCCAGCAGGGACACCCAGAACACTGAAGCTTTCTTT. Its protein is CASRDTQNTEAFF.

This sequence joins TRBV7-2 and TRBJ1-2, with D maybe TRBD1 (6 bases). The CDR3 consists of 14 residues. CDR1 and CDR2 from the germline V gene are SGHTA and FQGNSA. Trimming shortened V by 1 base and J by 6 bases, and 12 bases separated the two germline ends. The CDR3: CASSLERGNHGYTF. The CDR3 bases are TGTGCCAGCAGCTTAGAAAGGGGGAATCATGGCTACACCTTC. Full variable domain (outside the CDR3, taken from reference TRBV7-2 and TRBJ1-2): GAGVSQSPSNKVTEKGKDVELRCDPISGHTALYWYRQSLGQGLEFLIYFQGNSAPDKSGLPSDRFSAERTGGSVSTLTIQRTQQEDSAVYLCASSLERGNHGYTFGSGTRLTVV.

The V call is TRBV5-1, the J call TRBJ1-2; possible D gene TRBD1, 5 bases. The CDR3 is 17 residues long. Germline-derived CDR1 and CDR2 are SGHRS and YFSETQ. V was trimmed by 2 bases and J by 0 bases, leaving 17 bases between them. CDR3 sequence: CASSFQGGRDSNYGYTF. CDR3 nucleotides: TGCGCCAGCAGCTTTCAGGGCGGTCGGGATTCTAACTATGGCTACACCTTC.

This clone has just a few counts. The DNA for the CDR3 is TGCGCCAGCAGCCAAGAGAAAAGAGCGGGGGAATACGAGCAGTACTTC. Protein: CASSQEKRAGEYEQYF. The chain employs TRBV4-1 and TRBJ2-7; 8 nucleotides agree with TRBD2. The CDR3 contains 16 residues. V lost 0 bases and J lost 4; bases outside the gene matches: 8. The germline V gene has CDR1 MGHRA and CDR2 YSYEKL.

A few counts support this clone. The chain is built from TRBV2 and TRBJ2-7; the D call may be TRBD1 or TRBD2 (7 bases each). V was shortened by 5 bases and J by 6 bases, with 14 bases between the two germline ends. The CDR3 has 13 amino acids. Germline V gene sequence: CDR1 SNHLY, CDR2 FYNNEI. The CDR3 is CASSQARGGEQYF. The CDR3 DNA follows: TGTGCCAGCAGTCAGGCCAGGGGGGGCGAGCAGTACTTC.

The V call is TRBV2, the J call TRBJ1-3, with no clear D. Germline V lookup: CDR1 SNHLY, CDR2 FYNNEI. V dropped 3 bases and J dropped 2 bases, with 11 bases sitting between them. The CDR3 consists of 15 residues. The chain's CDR3 is CASSDLGGTGNTIYF. DNA for the CDR3: TGTGCCAGCAGTGATTTGGGCGGAACTGGAAACACCATATATTTT.

This chain connects TRBV2 to TRBJ1-2; no definite D call. CDR1 SNHLY and CDR2 FYNNEI come from the germline V gene. There are 13 residues in the CDR3. V lost 11 bases, J lost 0 bases, and 13 bases lay in between. The CDR3 loop is CALQKGANYGYTF. In DNA form, the CDR3 reads TGTGCCTTGCAAAAGGGAGCTAACTATGGCTACACCTTC.

The CDR3 loop is CASSARGALSAFF. The CDR3 DNA is TGCGCCAGCAGTGCCAGGGGCGCCTTGAGTGCTTTCTTT. The chain uses TRBV10-1 and TRBJ1-1, with D possibly being TRBD1 (6 bases). V lost 4 bases to trimming and J lost 11 bases, with 17 bases between them. Germline values: CDR1 WNHNN, CDR2 SYGVQD (reference sequence). There are 13 residues in the CDR3.

This chain joins TRBV6-6 and TRBJ2-3; the D gene is possibly TRBD2 (6 bases). Per germline, CDR1 MNHNY and CDR2 SVGAGI (reference sequence). The CDR3 has 15 amino acids. V lost 8 bases and J lost 6, with 21 bases in between. CDR3 in amino acids: CASSLGTRIDDTQYF. The DNA of the CDR3 is TGTGCCAGCTCCTTGGGGACTCGAATAGACGATACGCAGTATTTT.

This clone was observed a handful of times. The chain has TRBV7-8 and TRBJ1-6; D may be TRBD1 (5 bases). CDR3 size: 16 residues. Germline CDR1 is SGHVS and CDR2 is FQNEAQ. V lost 1 base and J 3 bases, leaving 10 bases between the germline ends. CDR3 sequence (DNA): TGTGCCAGCAGCTTAGGGGGACCGAGCTATAATTCACCCCTCCACTTT. Translation gives CASSLGGPSYNSPLHF.

The chain uses TRBV5-6 and TRBJ1-2; a possible D gene is TRBD1 (5 bases). Trimming cost V 0 bases and J 2 bases, with 14 bases left between them. CDR1 and CDR2 from the germline V gene are SGHDT and YYEEEE. The CDR3 has 16 amino acids. CDR3 bases: TGTGCCAGCAGCTTGGTAGGGATTGGGGACAACTATGGCTACACCTTC. This translates into CASSLVGIGDNYGYTF.

V is TRBV7-2 and J is TRBJ1-5; weak D call: TRBD1 (6 bases). The CDR3 extends over 15 amino acids. Trimming removed 2 bases from V and 6 bases from J, with 14 bases in between. Germline assignment: CDR1 SGHTA and CDR2 FQGNSA. The CDR3 reads CASSLRSGAVQPQHF. CDR3 bases: TGTGCCAGCAGCTTAAGGTCAGGGGCAGTTCAGCCCCAGCATTTT.

DNA for the CDR3: TGTGCCAGCAGTGCCAGGTGGAATTCACCCCTCCACTTT. Encoded protein: CASSARWNSPLHF. The chain uses TRBV27 and TRBJ1-6; no definite D call. The V gene lost 5 bases and the J gene lost 7 bases, with 9 bases spanning the gap. The germline CDR1 and CDR2 sequences are MNHEY and SMNVEV (reference sequence). The CDR3 contains 13 residues.

The V and J genes are TRBV6-1 and TRBJ1-6, with 7 bases that match TRBD1. The junction had 4 bases not matched to a gene; V was cut back by 4 bases and J by 7 bases. Germline CDR1 MNHNS, CDR2 SASEGT. CDR3 length equals 14 residues. This CDR3 is CASSGQGPNSPLHF. The CDR3 nucleotides are TGTGCCAGCAGTGGACAGGGTCCAAATTCACCCCTCCACTTT.

DNA of the CDR3: TGTGCCAGCAGCCAGGACAGGGGATCCTATAATTCACCCCTCCACTTT. This gives the protein CASSQDRGSYNSPLHF. The chain recombines TRBV7-2 with TRBJ1-6; 9 positions agree with TRBD1. Per germline, CDR1 SGHTA and CDR2 FQGNSA. This CDR3 is built from 16 residues. After removal of 5 bases from V and 1 base from J, the junction contained 3 bases not matched to a gene.

The chain combines TRBV4-1 with TRBJ2-5; D is unresolved. V lost 1 base and J 5 bases, leaving 8 bases between the germline ends. The CDR3 consists of 13 residues. Germline V CDR1 and CDR2: MGHRA, YSYEKL. The CDR3: CASSQGSSETQYF. CDR3 sequence (DNA): TGCGCCAGCAGCCAAGGGTCCAGTGAGACCCAGTACTTC.

CDR3 sequence (DNA): TGCAGCGTTGCATGGGTTTCTAACACCGGGGAGCTGTTTTTT. Translation: CSVAWVSNTGELFF. V is TRBV29-1 and J is TRBJ2-2; D unclear. Per germline, CDR1 SQVTM and CDR2 ANQGSEA. V gave up 4 bases and J gave up 2 bases, with 11 bases separating them. The CDR3 is 14 residues long.

This chain joins TRBV19 and TRBJ1-3; D not resolved. The V and J ends lost 4 bases and 0 bases respectively, with 13 bases between them. This CDR3 is 16 amino acids long. The germline gives CDR1 LNHDA, CDR2 SQIVND (reference sequence). CDR3 amino acids: CASSNGRVRSGNTIYF. The CDR3 DNA is TGTGCCAGTAGTAATGGTAGAGTACGCTCTGGAAACACCATATATTTT.

This clone appeared a single time. This chain links TRBV23-1 with TRBJ1-2, with 7 bases lining up with TRBD1. TRBV23-1 is sorted into the ORF group, with uncertain function. J was trimmed by 0 bases and V by 1 base; bases with no gene match: 11. The length of the CDR3 is 18 residues. The CDR3 spells CASSQFRGGDSSNYGYTF. The CDR3 nucleotides are TGCGCCAGCAGTCAATTTAGGGGTGGGGACAGTTCTAACTATGGCTACACCTTC.